This TCR beta chain appears in the sequencing data of a study of blood T cells in healthy people across ages. Study-level background: Using template switching, researchers captured about one barcoded beta molecule for each two T cells.

Notes on this clonotype: Its antigen is as yet unknown.

Alongside a J-beta primer mix, a sample-barcoded 5' primer served in a second PCR lasting about 7 to 11 cycles. TCRdb re-called the 5' RACE reads with MiXCR, one entry per CDR3 protein. The sample holds over 1,500,000 distinct CDR3 sequences, around 50% seen once. Trimming pared 6 bases from V and 10 bases from J, leaving 21 bases between. This CDR3 spans 15 amino acids. Study observations and caveats: The CMV status of each donor remained undetermined, and this could have confounded shifts in expanded clonotypes. Fewer expanded clones and more diversity marked long-lived versus aged donors.

Sequencing was carried out using blood. This chain uses TRBV12-3 or TRBV12-4 with TRBJ1-4, with D perhaps matching TRBD1 (6 bases). This receptor was identified in a woman in her thirties or forties in good health. CDR3 sequence: CASSARDRPGVKLFF. The DNA of the CDR3 is TGTGCCAGCAGCGCGAGGGACCGGCCAGGGGTAAAACTGTTTTTT.